What follows is one TCR beta chain and its context. The data are from a study of OX40 agonist ivuxolimab in advanced cancers. Study details: As their treatment, patients were administered ivuxolimab, an agonistic anti-OX40 (CD134) antibody.

This CDR3 comprises 15 residues. V gave up 4 bases and J gave up 7 bases; unmatched junction bases: 7. Germline V gene data show CDR1 as SGHAT and CDR2 as FQNNGV. Measured with immunoSEQ multiplex PCR; TCRdb has only the in-frame clones, and not every one. The sample lists about 62,000 clones, 85% occurring once. The clonotype comes from an adult with an advanced solid tumor such as melanoma, head and neck, liver or kidney cancer. V gene TRBV11-2 combines with J gene TRBJ2-1, with 10 bases matching TRBD1. The starting material was CD4+ or CD8+ T cells sorted from blood, obtained in a trial of the OX40 agonist ivuxolimab. CDR3 DNA: TGTGCCAGCAGCTACGGGACAGGGGCAGGGAATGAGCAGTTCTTC. Translated: CASSYGTGAGNEQFF.